The text below deals with one T cell receptor (beta chain). Its antigen is still unknown. An approximately 2.5 ml peripheral blood sample was drawn into PAXgene tubes per donor and stored at -80°C. Without any T cell sorting, total RNA was extracted from whole blood using the PAXgene blood miRNA kit on an automated QIAcube. Peripheral blood from monozygotic twin pairs, either concordant or discordant for inflammatory bowel disease, underwent deep TCRalpha and TCRbeta repertoire profiling that used unique molecular barcoding. For every twin pair, smoking habits were documented, and each individual was categorised as a current, former or never smoker. The data are from a study of monozygotic twins with inflammatory bowel disease (dated by TCRdb to about 2019). Context from the whole study: A total of approximately 30 monozygotic twin pairs were included in the full study, comprising nine German pairs (four IBD-concordant, five IBD-discordant) and 19 IBD-discordant Danish pairs. Within discordant pairs, disease-associated traits were sought mainly by comparing IBD patients with their genetically identical healthy co-twins. Each individual had, on average, about 151 000 unique TCRalpha sequences and 181 000 unique TCRbeta sequences available for analysis. Results the study describes overall, beyond this receptor: IBD patients shared fewer clonotypes with other individuals than healthy twins did, most markedly in patients showing signs of disease activity. The results gave no support for a single strong signal or clonotype linked to IBD. IBD patients had lower TCRbeta repertoire diversity, measured by the inverse Simpson index, than their healthy co-twins. Different T cell subtypes could not be distinguished in the analysis. Concordant and discordant twins showed no difference in repertoire similarity, possibly because of limited statistical power. Because patients received different immunosuppressive treatments, the repertoires may have picked up extra background noise and variability between individuals.

Library method: 5' RACE. Preparation of each TCR library used approximately 4,000 ng of total RNA. cDNA was synthesized with SMARTScribe reverse transcriptase in eight separate reactions per sample. During cDNA synthesis, template switching was used to introduce unique molecular identifiers that contained a 6-nucleotide sample barcode. TCRalpha and TCRbeta cDNA was amplified in two nested PCRs of around 15 and 9 cycles, and bead purification was carried out after each PCR. Before amplification, the cDNA was treated with uracil DNA-glycosylase and purified using the QIAquick PCR purification kit. The second PCR added Illumina TruSeq-compatible adapters along with sample-specific barcodes. Library quality and concentration were assessed using TapeStation and Qubit, and roughly 5 ng of each library was pooled. The pooled libraries were sequenced with 2 x 100 bp reads and custom sequencing primers on an Illumina HiSeq2500 single-index Rapid Run. Under the source paper's analysis protocol: MiGEC version 1.2.6 was used for UMI-based consensus assembly to correct PCR and sequencing errors. MiXCR version 2.1.1 handled V(D)J alignment, clonotype assembly and CDR3 extraction. Normalisation of gene usage, clonotype sharing and MAIT/NKT TCR abundance was achieved by analysing the top 1000, 10 000 and 20 000 clonotypes per sample. Diversity was computed as the inverse Simpson index with the vegan R package after downsampling to 27 000 UMIs. Statistical testing used paired Mann-Whitney U tests on the discordant twin pairs and applied Benjamini-Hochberg correction for multiple testing. After reprocessing by TCRdb, each CDR3 protein sequence is one entry, and no DNA is given. The V and J calls come from TCRdb's annotation, not from the publication. The data table for this sample lists more than 300,000 distinct CDR3 sequences. The ten largest clones take up around 2.6% of the sample.

The CDR3 runs 19 residues from the cysteine to the phenylalanine. Only the protein sequence is given. Per the germline V gene, MNHEY is the CDR1 and SVGEGT is the CDR2. This receptor chain uses TRBV6-2 or TRBV6-3 and TRBJ1-5; with no DNA, the TCRdb D assignment of TRBD1 cannot be verified. The TCR sequence derives from a human donor with ulcerative colitis or Crohn's disease, or a healthy co-twin of an affected twin (not recorded which). The sequenced sample consisted of blood. The CDR3: CASSSLPRQGVFSNQPQHF.